The clone carrying this T cell receptor (beta chain) was recorded a few times. The V end lost 0 bases, the J end lost 0 bases, and 19 bases lay between the germline ends. The CDR3 loop spans 18 amino acids. Germline assignment: CDR1 DFQATT and CDR2 SNEGSKA (reference sequence). With a J-beta primer mix and a sample-barcoded 5' primer, a second PCR ran about 7 to 12 cycles. TCRdb recomputed calls from the 5' RACE reads with MiXCR, one row per CDR3 protein. In the table there are about 800,000 distinct CDR3 sequences, around a quarter of which are singletons. The data derive from a study of blood T cells in healthy people across ages. On the study more broadly: Template switching caught about one barcoded beta molecule for each two T cells.

The same sample was also used in a study of T cells of mothers and their children.

The specimen sequenced was blood. The source is a boy under 18 in good health. This chain joins TRBV20-1 and TRBJ2-3; D is perhaps TRBD2 (5 bases). Here the CDR3 reads CSARDPRRAVLSTDTQYF. The CDR3 bases are TGCAGTGCTAGAGACCCCCGAAGAGCGGTTCTAAGCACAGATACGCAGTATTTT.